These 9 T cell receptor beta chains came from one sample sequenced in a study of T cell responses to AZD1222 COVID-19 vaccine. TCRdb's table, derived via immunoSEQ multiplex PCR, lists solely in-frame clones and lacks some. The sample lists 150,000 or so clones, around 88% occurring once. Sequenced here: peripheral blood, sampled on day 0 of MenACWY control vaccination. The receptor set was obtained from an adult in good health.

The chain combines TRBV7-9 with TRBJ1-2; D remains ambiguous. The CDR3 sequence is 11 residues long. Trimming left V 1 base short and J 10 bases short, with 7 bases between. The germline V gene has CDR1 SEHNR and CDR2 FQNEAQ (reference sequence). CDR3 in DNA: TGTGCCAGCAGCTTAGACTTTGTCTACACCTTC. This codes for CASSLDFVYTF.

The chain recombines TRBV19 with TRBJ2-1; 13 bases map to TRBD2. Trimming cost V 7 bases and J 5 bases; bases outside gene matches: 2. CDR1 and CDR2 (germline): LNHDA, SQIVND (reference sequence). The CDR3 is 14 amino acids. As DNA, the CDR3 is TGTGCCAGTAAGGGACTAGCGGGAAACAATGAGCAGTTCTTC. It codes for CASKGLAGNNEQFF.

The chain combines TRBV7-6 with TRBJ2-7; possible D gene TRBD2, 7 bases. CDR1 SGHVS and CDR2 FNYEAQ come from the germline V gene. The CDR3 spans 15 residues. V shed 1 base and J shed 2 bases, with 12 bases lying between them. The CDR3 spells CASSLGGGVTYEQYF. CDR3 bases: TGTGCCAGCAGCTTAGGAGGGGGGGTGACCTACGAGCAGTACTTC.

This chain connects TRBV18 to TRBJ2-4; D is perhaps TRBD1 or TRBD2 (5 bases each). The CDR3 is made up of 13 amino acids. The germline gives CDR1 KGHSH, CDR2 LQKENI. V gave up 8 bases and J gave up 7 bases, with 15 bases separating them. CDR3 coding DNA: TGTGCCAGCACCCCCGGGGCGAGGAACATTCAGTACTTC. It encodes CASTPGARNIQYF.

This CDR3 is CASSKRGNRAETQYF. As DNA, the CDR3 is TGTGCCAGCAGCAAAAGAGGAAACAGGGCGGAGACCCAGTACTTC. The chain employs TRBV21-1 and TRBJ2-5; the table's D call of TRBD1 was not tested on the DNA. TRBV21-1 is tagged as a pseudogene. This CDR3 is 15 amino acids long.

The chain is built from TRBV7-2 and TRBJ2-2; D is unclear. Trimming took 1 base from V and 3 from J, leaving 6 bases between them. The CDR3 has 14 amino acids. Germline-derived CDR1 and CDR2 are SGHTA and FQGNSA. The CDR3 is CASSLGAYTGELFF. CDR3 DNA sequence: TGTGCCAGCAGCTTAGGGGCCTACACCGGGGAGCTGTTTTTT.

The chain joins TRBV11-2 to TRBJ2-1; D might be TRBD1 (5 bases). With 5 bases removed from V and 10 bases from J, the gap between germline ends came to 15 bases. The CDR3 contains 13 residues. Germline V gives CDR1 SGHAT, CDR2 FQNNGV. The CDR3 here is CASSPPSKGEQFF. In DNA form, the CDR3 reads TGTGCCAGCAGCCCTCCCTCGAAGGGGGAGCAGTTCTTC.

This clone is a singleton in its sample. The chain joins TRBV9 to TRBJ2-3; TRBD2 matches at 10 bases. The CDR3 is 18 residues long. Germline lookup yields CDR1 SGDLS and CDR2 YYNGEE. V lost 2 bases and J lost 6; bases outside the gene matches: 15. CDR3 loop: CASSVVGLAGAGGDTQYF. The CDR3 DNA reads TGTGCCAGCAGCGTGGTTGGTCTAGCGGGAGCCGGGGGGGATACGCAGTATTTT.

This sequence joins TRBV19 and TRBJ1-5; D remains ambiguous. Germline V gene lookup returns CDR1 LNHDA and CDR2 SQIVND (reference sequence). The CDR3 is made up of 14 amino acids. Trimming stripped 6 bases from V and 7 bases from J, with 16 bases between. Written as DNA, the CDR3 is TGTGCCAGTAGCCAAATTACCACGGAGCAGCCCCAGCATTTT. Protein product: CASSQITTEQPQHF.